These T cell receptor beta chains were read from a single sample in a study of identical twins. TCRdb itself ran the 5' RACE reads through MiXCR, one entry per CDR3 protein. The data contain about 530,000 distinct CDR3 sequences, about 16% of them singletons. Another study also made use of these data, one on yellow fever vaccine responses in identical twins.

Sequencing input: CD4+ T cells sorted from blood. The receptors stem from a woman aged 18-30 years in good health. Each CDR3 is given with its conserved first and last residue. A D gene is named only where the DNA matches it firmly. Only some rows state a clone size, as once, few, many or a class for expanded clones.

d_call	clone_size	v_call	j_call	cdr3_aa	cdr3_nt
-	few	TRBV27	TRBJ2-5	CASSLLGLQETQYF	TGTGCCAGCAGTTTATTAGGCCTCCAAGAGACCCAGTACTTC
TRBD2	-	TRBV20-1	TRBJ2-2	CSARAPPGLAGGNTGELFF	TGCAGTGCTAGGGCCCCGCCGGGACTAGCGGGAGGAAACACCGGGGAGCTGTTTTTT
-	-	TRBV5-1	TRBJ2-1	CASSLGGRRPNINEQFF	TGCGCCAGCAGCTTGGGTGGCAGGCGGCCCAATATCAATGAGCAGTTCTTC
-	-	TRBV27	TRBJ2-7	CASSFLAVRDEQYF	TGTGCCAGCAGTTTTTTGGCGGTTCGGGACGAGCAGTACTTC
TRBD2	-	TRBV11-1	TRBJ2-1	CASSPPGVAGGNEQFF	TGTGCCAGCAGCCCACCGGGGGTAGCGGGGGGAAATGAGCAGTTCTTC
-	-	TRBV19	TRBJ2-5	CASSIAGWETQYF	TGTGCCAGTAGTATTGCCGGGTGGGAGACCCAGTACTTC
-	-	TRBV11-3	TRBJ2-1	CASSPMGASSYNEQFF	TGTGCCAGCAGCCCCATGGGGGCCAGCTCCTACAATGAGCAGTTCTTC
-	-	TRBV20-1	TRBJ2-1	CSARGGAGYFNEQFF	TGCAGTGCTAGAGGGGGGGCGGGGTACTTCAATGAGCAGTTCTTC
TRBD2	few	TRBV29-1	TRBJ2-1	CSVEKRESYNEQFF	TGCAGCGTTGAAAAGCGGGAGTCCTACAATGAGCAGTTCTTC
-	-	TRBV3-1	TRBJ2-1	CASSLSWSNEQFF	TGTGCCAGCAGCCTAAGTTGGAGCAATGAGCAGTTCTTC
TRBD1	-	TRBV4-2	TRBJ2-1	CASSQEGQGKNEQFF	TGTGCCAGCAGCCAAGAGGGACAGGGAAAGAATGAGCAGTTCTTC
TRBD2	-	TRBV5-1	TRBJ2-3	CASSLVGAGVGDTQYF	TGCGCCAGCAGCTTGGTCGGAGCGGGGGTTGGAGATACGCAGTATTTT
-	few	TRBV28	TRBJ2-2	CASTPPPGNTGELFF	TGTGCCAGCACCCCCCCCCCCGGGAACACCGGGGAGCTGTTTTTT
-	few	TRBV29-1	TRBJ2-5	CSAISNQETQYF	TGCAGCGCCATCTCGAACCAAGAGACCCAGTACTTC
TRBD1	-	TRBV12-3/TRBV12-4	TRBJ2-2	CASSPGQKLFF	TGTGCCAGCAGCCCGGGACAGAAGCTGTTTTTT
-	few	TRBV12-3/TRBV12-4	TRBJ2-1	CASSLSGRKQFF	TGTGCCAGCAGTTTAAGTGGCCGGAAGCAGTTCTTC
-	few	TRBV2	TRBJ2-7	CASRLTTTYEQYF	TGTGCCAGCAGGCTGACTACCACCTACGAGCAGTACTTC